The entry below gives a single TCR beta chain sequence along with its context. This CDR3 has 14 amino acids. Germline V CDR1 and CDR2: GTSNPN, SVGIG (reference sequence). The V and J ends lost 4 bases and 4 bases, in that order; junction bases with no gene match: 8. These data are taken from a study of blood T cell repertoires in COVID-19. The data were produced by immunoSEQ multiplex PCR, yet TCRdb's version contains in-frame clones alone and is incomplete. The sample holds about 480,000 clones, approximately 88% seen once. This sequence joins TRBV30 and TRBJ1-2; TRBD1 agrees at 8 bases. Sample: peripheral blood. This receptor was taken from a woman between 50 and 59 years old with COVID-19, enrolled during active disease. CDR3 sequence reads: CAWTKQGVVYGYTF. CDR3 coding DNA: TGTGCCTGGACTAAACAGGGGGTAGTCTATGGCTACACCTTC.